This T cell receptor beta chain was recorded in a study of cytomegalovirus exposure and HLA in healthy donors. Study as a whole: In a previous analysis, 117 million unique TCR beta sequences were found from approximately 180 million T cells.

Primers included in the PCR were 60 Vbeta and 13 Jbeta primers. Repertoires were generated with immunoSEQ multiplex PCR, while TCRdb's copy carries only in-frame clones and drops some. Here the sample spans 95,000 to 150,000 clones, over 50% being singletons. CDR1 and CDR2 from the germline V gene are WSHSY and SAAADI. Unmatched junction bases numbered 2, after V lost 4 bases and J lost 2 bases. The CDR3 has 14 amino acids. The sequence was collected from a woman in her thirties or forties in good health and CMV-seropositive. Sequencing was done on a sample of PBMCs. This chain uses TRBV10-2 with TRBJ2-5; the match to TRBD1 covers 9 bases. The CDR3 sequence: CASSGDRVQETQYF. The DNA of the CDR3 is TGCGCCAGCAGTGGGGACAGGGTTCAAGAGACCCAGTACTTC.